The 8 T cell receptor beta chains in this list originate from one sample, sequenced in a study of identical twins' blood T cells. From the 5' RACE reads, TCRdb called clonotypes with MiXCR, one entry per CDR3 protein. The sample yields 400,000 or so distinct CDR3 sequences, roughly 27% seen once. Specimen: PBMCs. Every receptor here comes from a woman between 18 and 49 years old in good health.

This clonotype occurred a few times. The V and J genes are TRBV20-1 and TRBJ1-5; D unclear. Trimming shortened V by 0 bases and J by 3 bases, and 6 bases separated the two germline ends. CDR1 is DFQATT, CDR2 SNEGSKA, per germline (reference sequence). The CDR3 loop spans 13 amino acids. Written as DNA, the CDR3 is TGCAGTGCTAGAGAAGTGCCCAATCAGCCCCAGCATTTT. It translates to CSAREVPNQPQHF.

This clonotype was found a few times. This chain links TRBV7-8 with TRBJ1-6, with TRBD1 as a possible D gene (5 bases). Germline values: CDR1 SGHVS, CDR2 FQNEAQ. V dropped 2 bases and J dropped 7 bases, with 12 bases sitting between them. CDR3 length: 15 residues. The CDR3, as DNA: TGTGCCAGCAGCTTACAGGGACGTTTCAATTCACCCCTCCACTTT. Its protein is CASSLQGRFNSPLHF.

This clonotype was observed a few times. This sequence joins TRBV11-3 and TRBJ2-1; the match to TRBD2 covers 7 bases. The germline gives CDR1 SGHNT, CDR2 YENEEA. The ends lost 5 bases at V and 1 base at J; junction bases unmatched: 8. The CDR3 extends over 16 amino acids. This CDR3 reads CASSPRTSVSYNEQFF. DNA for the CDR3: TGTGCCAGCAGCCCACGGACTAGTGTATCCTACAATGAGCAGTTCTTC.

The genes are TRBV20-1 and TRBJ1-5; the match to TRBD1 covers 10 bases. Looked up from germline, CDR1 is DFQATT and CDR2 is SNEGSKA (reference sequence). Germline trimming cut 8 bases from V and 6 bases from J; bases unmatched to any gene: 10. The CDR3 is made up of 14 amino acids. CDR3 nucleotide sequence: TGCAGTTACTCGACAGGGGGCAAAATTCAGCCCCAGCATTTT. Translation: CSYSTGGKIQPQHF.

The J gene is TRBJ1-5, the V gene TRBV19; TRBD1 is a possible D gene (6 bases). With 5 bases removed from V and 1 base from J, the gap between germline ends came to 12 bases. Germline V CDR1 and CDR2: LNHDA, SQIVND (reference sequence). CDR3 length equals 15 residues. This CDR3 is CASSQGTTSNQPQHF. Here the CDR3 DNA reads TGTGCCAGTAGTCAGGGGACAACCAGCAATCAGCCCCAGCATTTT.

The chain carries TRBV11-2 and TRBJ1-5; D unclear. V lost 5 bases to trimming and J lost 2 bases, with 16 bases between them. Per germline, CDR1 SGHAT and CDR2 FQNNGV. The CDR3 is 16 amino acids. This CDR3 reads CASSLLGGLGNQPQHF. CDR3 DNA sequence: TGTGCCAGCAGCCTCCTGGGCGGTCTGGGCAATCAGCCCCAGCATTTT.

This rearrangement joins TRBV9 to TRBJ1-2; D unresolved. The V end was cut by 2 bases, the J end by 7 bases, with 9 bases between. CDR1 is SGDLS, CDR2 YYNGEE, per germline. The CDR3 contains 12 residues. CDR3 protein: CASSVLNTGYTF. In DNA, the CDR3 is TGTGCCAGCAGCGTTCTTAATACTGGCTACACCTTC.

The V gene is TRBV10-3, the J gene TRBJ1-1; D is uncertain. CDR3 size: 15 residues. V dropped 0 bases and J dropped 10 bases, with 18 bases sitting between them. Germline lookup yields CDR1 ENHRY and CDR2 SYGVKD. The CDR3 sequence is CAISESTRTISGAFF. The DNA for the CDR3 is TGTGCCATCAGTGAGTCGACAAGAACTATATCGGGAGCTTTCTTT.